This entry concerns a single T cell receptor beta chain. Its antigen is currently unknown. As the method of synthesis, 5'RACE template switching with UMIs yielded TCR beta cDNA. TCRdb reanalyzed the 5' RACE reads, giving one entry per CDR3 protein sequence and no DNA. Its clone listing holds roughly 180,000 distinct CDR3 sequences. The data were obtained in a study of T cells expressing NK-cell markers. Overall study: Sorted T-cell subsets CD3+CD56+NKG2C+, CD3+CD56+NKG2C- and CD3+CD56-NKG2C+ were TCR beta-sequenced.

General study points: Several donors showed these clonotypes also leading the CD3+CD56-NKG2C+ fraction.

The CDR3 totals 14 residues. Germline assignment: CDR1 SGHDN and CDR2 FVKESK. The sequence derives from a man between 18 and 69 years old in good health. J is TRBJ2-1 and V is TRBV14; the TCRdb call, TRBD1, lacks DNA for checking. Sequencing used blood T cells: a sorted CD56 or NKG2C T cell subset, CD4+ or CD8+ T cells, or bulk PBMC T cells (not recorded which). Here the CDR3 reads CASSQEIGGNEQFF.